The 26 T cell receptor beta chains presented below share a single source sample, sequenced in a study of shared clonotypes between healthy human individuals. The protocol was immunoSEQ multiplex PCR, while the TCRdb copy is restricted to in-frame clones and leaves out a portion. The sample holds about 1 million clones, 70% to 80% seen once. The sample consisted of memory CD4+ T cells sorted from blood. The subset was: CD45RA-negative fraction. Receptors were obtained from a man between 18 and 29 years old in good health.

This chain joins TRBV7-2 and TRBJ2-5; 9 nucleotides agree with TRBD2. The CDR3 is 15 residues long. From germline, CDR1 is SGHTA and CDR2 FQGNSA. The J segment lost 5 bases and the V segment lost 2 bases, leaving 6 bases of the junction unmatched. CDR3 coding DNA: TGTGCCAGCAGCTTATTTGGCGGGAGGGCGGAGACCCAGTACTTC. Protein sequence: CASSLFGGRAETQYF.

V and J are TRBV30 and TRBJ2-3, with TRBD2 matching 13 bases. The V gene's germline CDR1 is GTSNPN and CDR2 SVGIG (reference sequence). Trimming removed 0 bases from V and 2 bases from J; junction bases left unmatched: 14. The CDR3 loop spans 20 amino acids. The CDR3 region is CAWSVLRTSGSLGPTDTQYF. The CDR3, as DNA: TGTGCCTGGAGTGTACTCCGGACTAGCGGGAGTCTGGGACCCACAGATACGCAGTATTTT. The variable domain in full, completed from reference TRBV30 and TRBJ2-3, reads SQTIHQWPATLVQPVGSPLSLECTVEGTSNPNLYWYRQAAGRGLQLLFYSVGIGQISSEVPQNLSASRPQDRQFILSSKKLLLSDSGFYLCAWSVLRTSGSLGPTDTQYFGPGTRLTVL.

The chain has TRBV5-4 and TRBJ1-2; 7 nucleotides line up with TRBD1. The CDR3 runs 15 residues. Germline values: CDR1 SGHNT, CDR2 YYREEE (reference sequence). The ends lost 2 bases at V and 8 bases at J; junction bases unmatched: 12. The CDR3 DNA follows: TGTGCCAGCAGCTTTTTCTCCCGGGACAGCCTGGGCTACACCTTC. Translating gives CASSFFSRDSLGYTF.

V is TRBV30 and J is TRBJ1-4; tentatively, D is TRBD1 (6 bases). The CDR3 sequence is 11 residues long. V shed 5 bases and J shed 7 bases, with 8 bases lying between them. CDR1 is GTSNPN, CDR2 SVGIG, per germline (reference sequence). The CDR3 DNA sequence: TGTGCCTGGGAGACAGGTGAAAAACTGTTTTTT. Translated: CAWETGEKLFF.

This clone was observed a few times. The chain has TRBV6-1 and TRBJ2-7; a possible D gene is TRBD1 (5 bases). Germline V gene sequence: CDR1 MNHNS, CDR2 SASEGT. CDR3 size: 12 residues. The V end was cut by 10 bases, the J end by 0 bases, with 10 bases between. In DNA form, the CDR3 reads TGTGCCATTAAACAGGTCTCCTACGAGCAGTACTTC. Protein sequence: CAIKQVSYEQYF.

CDR3 loop: CSVVLAGLYEQYF. The CDR3 nucleotides read TGCAGCGTTGTACTAGCGGGACTCTACGAGCAGTACTTC. The chain uses TRBV29-1 and TRBJ2-7; 10 bases are a match to TRBD2. This CDR3 contains 13 residues. Per the germline V gene, CDR1 is SQVTM and CDR2 is ANQGSEA. With 4 bases clipped from V and 3 bases from J, the junction kept 3 bases outside the gene matches.

V is TRBV10-3 and J is TRBJ1-4, with 7 nucleotides matching TRBD1. Germline V lookup: CDR1 ENHRY, CDR2 SYGVKD. This CDR3 has 14 amino acids. The ends lost 3 bases at V and 8 bases at J; junction bases unmatched: 6. The CDR3 nucleotides are TGTGCCATCAGTGATGGAGGGGGCGCGGAAAAACTGTTTTTT. Translating it yields CAISDGGGAEKLFF.

V usage is TRBV6-1 and J usage is TRBJ1-5, with 9 bases lining up with TRBD1. CDR1 and CDR2 (germline): MNHNS, SASEGT. The CDR3 is made up of 14 amino acids. V trimming: 8 bases; J trimming: 3 bases; junction bases outside the gene matches: 5. The CDR3 region has the DNA TGTGCCAGCTCCCGGACAGGGGACAATCAGCCCCAGCATTTT. Protein product: CASSRTGDNQPQHF.

This chain connects TRBV18 to TRBJ2-3, with D perhaps matching TRBD2 (6 bases). Germline V lookup: CDR1 KGHSH, CDR2 LQKENI. This CDR3 is built from 15 residues. Trimming stripped 0 bases from V and 6 bases from J, with 13 bases between. This CDR3 reads CASSPPSLTRDTQYF. The CDR3 region has the DNA TGTGCCAGCTCACCACCATCCCTGACTAGGGATACGCAGTATTTT.

This clone was found once. The CDR3 nucleotides are TGTGCCAGCAGTTACGGACAGGGCGAGAGAGCTTTCTTT. Translated: CASSYGQGERAFF. The V gene is TRBV6-6, the J gene TRBJ1-1; 8 nucleotides agree with TRBD1. Losses at the gene ends were 2 bases for V and 10 bases for J; bases not matched to a gene: 6. The germline V gene has CDR1 MNHNY and CDR2 SVGAGI (reference sequence). There are 13 residues in the CDR3.

The rearrangement links TRBV30 to TRBJ2-3, with unresolved D. The V end lost 0 bases, the J end lost 6 bases, and 31 bases lay between the germline ends. Germline CDR1 and CDR2: GTSNPN and SVGIG (reference sequence). The CDR3 consists of 20 residues. CDR3 in DNA: TGTGCCTGGAGTGTACTTTGGACGCAACGAAATTTTCAGTTTATGGATACGCAGTATTTT. This translates into CAWSVLWTQRNFQFMDTQYF.

The chain joins TRBV14 to TRBJ2-5; 9 positions match TRBD2. Germline V lookup: CDR1 SGHDN, CDR2 FVKESK. The junction had 12 bases not matched to a gene; V was cut back by 5 bases and J by 2 bases. The CDR3 is made up of 17 amino acids. CDR3 residues: CASSSGLLAGFQETQYF. DNA of the CDR3: TGTGCCAGCAGCTCAGGATTGCTAGCGGGGTTTCAAGAGACCCAGTACTTC.

The chain links TRBV10-3 to TRBJ2-1; perhaps TRBD1 as D (5 bases). V gave up 0 bases and J gave up 0 bases, with 9 bases separating them. The germline gives CDR1 ENHRY, CDR2 SYGVKD. The length of the CDR3 is 16 residues. The CDR3: CAISESMQGSYNEQFF. The CDR3 nucleotides are TGTGCCATCAGTGAGTCGATGCAGGGCTCCTACAATGAGCAGTTCTTC.

The chain carries TRBV29-1 and TRBJ2-1; maybe TRBD2 (5 bases). CDR1 SQVTM and CDR2 ANQGSEA come from the germline V gene. The CDR3 contains 12 residues. V lost 0 bases, J lost 8 bases, and 8 bases lay in between. CDR3 amino acids: CSVEDRRDEQFF. CDR3 DNA: TGCAGCGTTGAAGATAGGCGGGATGAGCAGTTCTTC.

V is TRBV5-1 and J is TRBJ2-1, with TRBD2 identical over 11 bases. CDR1 and CDR2 from the germline V gene are SGHRS and YFSETQ. The CDR3 runs 18 residues. The V gene end was trimmed by 4 bases and the J gene end by 0 bases; junction bases not matched to a gene: 9. Written as DNA, the CDR3 is TGCGCCAGCAGCCTTCCCATAGCGGGAGGGAGCTCCTACAATGAGCAGTTCTTC. Translating it yields CASSLPIAGGSSYNEQFF.

V usage is TRBV2 and J usage is TRBJ2-7; possibly TRBD1 for D (5 bases). The CDR3 runs to 14 residues. Trimming pared 5 bases from V and 0 bases from J, leaving 11 bases between. Per the germline V gene, CDR1 is SNHLY and CDR2 is FYNNEI. The CDR3 DNA is TGTGCCAGCAGTAAGACAGAAAACTCCTACGAGCAGTACTTC. Translation gives CASSKTENSYEQYF.

This clone has at least ten counts. V usage is TRBV19 and J usage is TRBJ1-1; perhaps TRBD1 as D (6 bases). Germline V gene lookup returns CDR1 LNHDA and CDR2 SQIVND (reference sequence). This CDR3 has 12 residues. V was pared by 8 bases and J by 12 bases, with 19 bases between. CDR3 DNA: TGTGCCAGTGGGTACAGGGAGGGACTCCCTTTCTTT. Translation: CASGYREGLPFF.

V is TRBV29-1 and J is TRBJ1-2, with 7 bases lining up with TRBD1. The length of the CDR3 is 13 residues. V was clipped by 8 bases and J by 5 bases; unmatched bases: 11. Germline CDR1 reads SQVTM; CDR2 reads ANQGSEA. The CDR3 region has the DNA TGCAGCTTCCGGGACAGTACGCAATATGGCTACACCTTC. Amino acid sequence: CSFRDSTQYGYTF.

This clone occurred a few times. The genes are TRBV18 and TRBJ2-5; the match to TRBD1 covers 10 bases. The germline V gene has CDR1 KGHSH and CDR2 LQKENI. Trimming cost V 4 bases and J 2 bases; bases outside gene matches: 4. CDR3 size: 15 residues. The CDR3 region is CASSRGTGAQETQYF. DNA of the CDR3: TGTGCCAGCTCACGCGGGACAGGGGCTCAAGAGACCCAGTACTTC.

Concerning this clone itself: This may be a read error: a much more frequent sequence differs by one nucleotide. The rearrangement uses TRBV7-2 and TRBJ2-3, with D hard to call. Per the germline V gene, CDR1 is SGHTA and CDR2 is FQGNSA. The V and J ends lost 1 base and 2 bases respectively, with 4 bases between them. The length of the CDR3 is 13 residues. The CDR3 region has the DNA TGTGCCAGCAGCTTAGTAATCACAGATACGCAGTATTTT. Protein: CASSLVITDTQYF.

Here the CDR3 reads CASRPGGFYNEQFF. The CDR3 DNA is TGTGCAAGTCGCCCGGGGGGCTTTTACAATGAGCAGTTCTTC. The V gene is TRBV12-2, the J gene TRBJ2-1; TRBD2 is the table's D call, not checked against the DNA. TRBV12-2 has pseudogene status. This CDR3 spans 14 amino acids.

This clone was counted a single time. The chain has TRBV19 and TRBJ2-3; D remains ambiguous. The germline gives CDR1 LNHDA, CDR2 SQIVND (reference sequence). V was clipped by 8 bases and J by 5 bases, with 17 bases between them. This CDR3 contains 14 residues. The CDR3 here is CASETGGYGDTQYF. The CDR3 nucleotides read TGTGCCAGTGAGACGGGTGGGTATGGAGATACGCAGTATTTT.

J is TRBJ2-7 and V is TRBV7-8; no reliable D call. V lost 1 base and J lost 2, with 21 bases in between. Germline CDR1 reads SGHVS; CDR2 reads FQNEAQ. The CDR3 spans 18 residues. In nucleotides, the CDR3 is TGTGCCAGCAGCTTAGGTACAACAAGCGAAGTAACTACCTACGAGCAGTACTTC. The encoded protein is CASSLGTTSEVTTYEQYF.

The chain has TRBV9 and TRBJ1-2, with 7 bases aligning to TRBD1. J was trimmed by 6 bases and V by 1 base; bases with no gene match: 12. The CDR3 spans 16 residues. In germline, CDR1 is SGDLS, CDR2 YYNGEE. CDR3 nucleotides: TGTGCCAGCAGCGTAAACCAGGGGGTCGCATCGAATGGCTACACCTTC. Its protein product is CASSVNQGVASNGYTF.

This clone was observed a single time. The chain carries TRBV5-4 and TRBJ2-4; D might be TRBD1 (5 bases). The CDR3 contains 13 residues. V shed 2 bases and J shed 7 bases, with 10 bases lying between them. Germline-derived CDR1 and CDR2 are SGHNT and YYREEE (reference sequence). The CDR3 coding sequence is TGTGCCAGCAGCTTTCAGGGCATGAACATTCAGTACTTC. This sequence encodes CASSFQGMNIQYF.

The rearrangement uses TRBV10-3 and TRBJ1-3; a possible D gene is TRBD1 (5 bases). V lost 4 bases to trimming and J lost 4 bases, with 14 bases between them. The germline V gene has CDR1 ENHRY and CDR2 SYGVKD. The CDR3 extends over 15 amino acids. CDR3 protein: CAISGREVGGNTIYF. The CDR3 DNA reads TGTGCCATCAGTGGCAGGGAAGTAGGGGGAAACACCATATATTTT.